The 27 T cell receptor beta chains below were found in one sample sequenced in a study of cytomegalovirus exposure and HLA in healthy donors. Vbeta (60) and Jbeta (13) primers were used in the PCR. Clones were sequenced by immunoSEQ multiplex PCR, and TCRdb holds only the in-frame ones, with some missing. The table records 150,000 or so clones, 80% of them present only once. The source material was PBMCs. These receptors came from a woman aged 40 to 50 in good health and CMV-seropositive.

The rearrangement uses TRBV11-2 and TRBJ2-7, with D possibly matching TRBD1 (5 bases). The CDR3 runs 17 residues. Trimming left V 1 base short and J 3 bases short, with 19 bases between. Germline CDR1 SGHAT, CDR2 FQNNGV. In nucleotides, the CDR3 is TGTGCCAGCAGCTTAGTAGGACACCGTGATGGTTTCTACGAGCAGTACTTC. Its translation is CASSLVGHRDGFYEQYF.

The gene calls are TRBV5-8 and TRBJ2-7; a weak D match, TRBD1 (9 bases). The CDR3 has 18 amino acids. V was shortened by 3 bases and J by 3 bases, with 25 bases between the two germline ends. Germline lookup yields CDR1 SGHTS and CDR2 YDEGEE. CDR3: CASSWDRAGTRTNYEQYF. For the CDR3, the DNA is TGTGCCAGCAGCTGGGACAGGGCCGGGACTAGGACCAACTACGAGCAGTACTTC.

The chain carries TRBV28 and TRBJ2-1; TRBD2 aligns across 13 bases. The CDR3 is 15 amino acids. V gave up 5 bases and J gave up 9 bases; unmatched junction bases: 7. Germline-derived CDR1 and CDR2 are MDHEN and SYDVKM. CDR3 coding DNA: TGTGCCAGCAGTCGAACTAGCGGGAGGGCCGTTGAGCAGTTCTTC. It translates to CASSRTSGRAVEQFF.

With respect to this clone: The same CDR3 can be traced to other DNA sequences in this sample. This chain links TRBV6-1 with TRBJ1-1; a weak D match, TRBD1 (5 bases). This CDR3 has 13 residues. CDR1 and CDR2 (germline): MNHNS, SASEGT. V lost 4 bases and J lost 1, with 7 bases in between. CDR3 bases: TGTGCCAGCAGTGGGACAAGGAACACTGAAGCTTTCTTT. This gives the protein CASSGTRNTEAFF.

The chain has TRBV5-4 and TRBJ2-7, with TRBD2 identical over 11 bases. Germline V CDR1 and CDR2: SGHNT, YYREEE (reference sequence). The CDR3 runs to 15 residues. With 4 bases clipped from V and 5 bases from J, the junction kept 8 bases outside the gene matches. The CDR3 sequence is CASSKTSGIGHEQYF. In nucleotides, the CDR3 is TGTGCCAGCAGCAAGACTAGCGGGATAGGCCACGAGCAGTACTTC.

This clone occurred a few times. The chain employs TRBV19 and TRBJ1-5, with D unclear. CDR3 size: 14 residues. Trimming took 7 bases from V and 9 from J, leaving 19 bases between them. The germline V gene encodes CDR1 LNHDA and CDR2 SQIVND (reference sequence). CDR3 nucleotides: TGTGCCAGTACTACAACCGCCCTCAGCGGGCCCCAGCATTTT. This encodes CASTTTALSGPQHF.

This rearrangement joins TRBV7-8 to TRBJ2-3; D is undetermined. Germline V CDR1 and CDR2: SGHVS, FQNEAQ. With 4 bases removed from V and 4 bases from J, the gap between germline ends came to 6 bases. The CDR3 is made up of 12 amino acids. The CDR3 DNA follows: TGTGCCAGCAGCTCCCCAGCAGATACGCAGTATTTT. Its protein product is CASSSPADTQYF.

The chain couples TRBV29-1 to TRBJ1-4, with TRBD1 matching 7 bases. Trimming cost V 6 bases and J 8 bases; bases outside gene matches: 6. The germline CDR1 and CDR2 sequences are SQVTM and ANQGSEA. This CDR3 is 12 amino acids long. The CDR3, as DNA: TGCAGCGTAAGACAGGGCGGGGAAAAACTGTTTTTT. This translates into CSVRQGGEKLFF.

The CDR3 DNA sequence: TGTGCCAGCAGGGAAAACAGGGGCTCCTACAATGAGCAGTTCTTC. Amino acids: CASRENRGSYNEQFF. This chain links TRBV6-1 with TRBJ2-1; 7 positions agree with TRBD1. CDR3 length: 15 residues. Per the germline V gene, CDR1 is MNHNS and CDR2 is SASEGT. After removal of 6 bases from V and 0 bases from J, the junction contained 5 bases not matched to a gene.

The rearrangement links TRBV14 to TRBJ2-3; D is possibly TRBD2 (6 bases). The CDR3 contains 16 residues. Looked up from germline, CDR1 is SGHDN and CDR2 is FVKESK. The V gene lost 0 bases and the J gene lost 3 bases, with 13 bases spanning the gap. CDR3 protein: CASSQDASGPTDTQYF. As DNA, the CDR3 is TGTGCCAGCAGCCAAGATGCCAGCGGGCCTACAGATACGCAGTATTTT.

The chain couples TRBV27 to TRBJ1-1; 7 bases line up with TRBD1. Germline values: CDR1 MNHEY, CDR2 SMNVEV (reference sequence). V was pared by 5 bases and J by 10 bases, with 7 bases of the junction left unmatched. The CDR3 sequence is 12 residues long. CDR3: CASSTTGKGAFF. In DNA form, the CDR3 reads TGTGCCAGCAGTACGACAGGGAAGGGAGCTTTCTTT.

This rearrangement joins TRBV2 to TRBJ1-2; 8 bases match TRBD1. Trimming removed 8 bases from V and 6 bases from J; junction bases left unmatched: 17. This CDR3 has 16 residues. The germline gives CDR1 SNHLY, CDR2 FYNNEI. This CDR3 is CASGQLGQGGNDGYTF. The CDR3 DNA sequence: TGTGCCAGCGGGCAGCTCGGACAGGGAGGGAATGATGGCTACACCTTC.

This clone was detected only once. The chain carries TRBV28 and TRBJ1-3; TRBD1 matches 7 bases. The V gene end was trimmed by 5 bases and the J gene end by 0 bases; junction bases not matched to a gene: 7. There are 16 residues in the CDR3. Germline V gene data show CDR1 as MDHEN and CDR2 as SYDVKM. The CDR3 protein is CASSKRQGPSGNTIYF. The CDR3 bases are TGTGCCAGCAGTAAAAGACAGGGTCCCTCTGGAAACACCATATATTTT. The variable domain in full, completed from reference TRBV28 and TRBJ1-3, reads DVKVTQSSRYLVKRTGEKVFLECVQDMDHENMFWYRQDPGLGLRLIYFSYDVKMKEKGDIPEGYSVSREKKERFSLILESASTNQTSMYLCASSKRQGPSGNTIYFGEGSWLTVV.

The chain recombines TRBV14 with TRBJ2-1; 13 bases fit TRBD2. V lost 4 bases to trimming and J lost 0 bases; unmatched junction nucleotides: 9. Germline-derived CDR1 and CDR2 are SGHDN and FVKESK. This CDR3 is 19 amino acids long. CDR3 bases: TGTGCCAGCAGCCCGGGACTAGCGGGGATTACTAGCTCCTACAATGAGCAGTTCTTC. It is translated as CASSPGLAGITSSYNEQFF.

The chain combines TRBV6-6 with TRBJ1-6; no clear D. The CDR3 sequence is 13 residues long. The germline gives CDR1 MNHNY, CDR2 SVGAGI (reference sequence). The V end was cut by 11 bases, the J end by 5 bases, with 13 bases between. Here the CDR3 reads CAVQTADNSPLHF. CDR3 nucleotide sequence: TGTGCCGTACAAACCGCTGATAATTCACCCCTCCACTTT.

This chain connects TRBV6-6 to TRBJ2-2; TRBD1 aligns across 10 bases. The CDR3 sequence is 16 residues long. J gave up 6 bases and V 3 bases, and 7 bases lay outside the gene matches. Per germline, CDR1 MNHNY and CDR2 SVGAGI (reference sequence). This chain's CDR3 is CASSYPGTGASGELFF. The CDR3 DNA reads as TGTGCCAGCAGTTATCCCGGGACAGGGGCATCCGGGGAGCTGTTTTTT.

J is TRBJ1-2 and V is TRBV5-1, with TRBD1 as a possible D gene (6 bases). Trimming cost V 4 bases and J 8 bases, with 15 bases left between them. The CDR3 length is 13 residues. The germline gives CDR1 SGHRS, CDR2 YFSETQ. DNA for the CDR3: TGCGCCAGCAGCCCCGAGGCCAGGGGCGGCTACACCTTC. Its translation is CASSPEARGGYTF. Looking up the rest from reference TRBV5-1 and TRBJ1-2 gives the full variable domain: KAGVTQTPRYLIKTRGQQVTLSCSPISGHRSVSWYQQTPGQGLQFLFEYFSETQRNKGNFPGRFSGRQFSNSRSEMNVSTLELGDSALYLCASSPEARGGYTFGSGTRLTVV.

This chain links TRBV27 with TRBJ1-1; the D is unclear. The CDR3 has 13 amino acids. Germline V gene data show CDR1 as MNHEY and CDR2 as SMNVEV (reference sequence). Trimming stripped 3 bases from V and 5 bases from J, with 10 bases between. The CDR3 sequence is CASSLEGRTEAFF. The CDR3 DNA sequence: TGTGCCAGCAGTTTGGAGGGTCGGACTGAAGCTTTCTTT.

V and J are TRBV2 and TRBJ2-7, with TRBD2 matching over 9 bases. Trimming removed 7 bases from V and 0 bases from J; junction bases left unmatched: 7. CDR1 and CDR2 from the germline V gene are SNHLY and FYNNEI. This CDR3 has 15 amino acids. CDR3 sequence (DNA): TGTGCCAGCACAAGTAGACTAGCGGACTCCTACGAGCAGTACTTC. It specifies CASTSRLADSYEQYF.

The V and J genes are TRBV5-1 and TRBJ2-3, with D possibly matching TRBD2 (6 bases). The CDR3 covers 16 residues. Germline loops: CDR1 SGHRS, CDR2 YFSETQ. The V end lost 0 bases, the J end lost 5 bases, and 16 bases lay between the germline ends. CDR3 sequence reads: CASSLDFGSVGDTQYF. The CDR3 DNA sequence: TGCGCCAGCAGCTTGGATTTCGGGAGTGTCGGAGATACGCAGTATTTT. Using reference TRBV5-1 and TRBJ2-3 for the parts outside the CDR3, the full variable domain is KAGVTQTPRYLIKTRGQQVTLSCSPISGHRSVSWYQQTPGQGLQFLFEYFSETQRNKGNFPGRFSGRQFSNSRSEMNVSTLELGDSALYLCASSLDFGSVGDTQYFGPGTRLTVL.

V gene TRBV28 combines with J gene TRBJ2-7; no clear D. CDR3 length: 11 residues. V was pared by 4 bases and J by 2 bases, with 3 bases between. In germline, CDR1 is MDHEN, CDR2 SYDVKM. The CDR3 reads CASSSAYEQYF. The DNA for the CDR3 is TGTGCCAGCAGTTCAGCCTACGAGCAGTACTTC.

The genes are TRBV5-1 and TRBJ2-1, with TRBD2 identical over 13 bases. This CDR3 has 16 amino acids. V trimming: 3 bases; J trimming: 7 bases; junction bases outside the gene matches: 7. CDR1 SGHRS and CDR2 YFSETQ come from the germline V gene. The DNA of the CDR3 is TGCGCCAGCAGCTCCTCCGGGACTAGCGGGGTGAATGAGCAGTTCTTC. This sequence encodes CASSSSGTSGVNEQFF.

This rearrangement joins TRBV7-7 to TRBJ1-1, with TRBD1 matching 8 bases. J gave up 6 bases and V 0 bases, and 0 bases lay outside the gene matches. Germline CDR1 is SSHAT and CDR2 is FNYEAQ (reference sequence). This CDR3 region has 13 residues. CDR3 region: CASSLAQGAEAFF. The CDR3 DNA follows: TGTGCCAGCAGCTTAGCACAGGGGGCTGAAGCTTTCTTT.

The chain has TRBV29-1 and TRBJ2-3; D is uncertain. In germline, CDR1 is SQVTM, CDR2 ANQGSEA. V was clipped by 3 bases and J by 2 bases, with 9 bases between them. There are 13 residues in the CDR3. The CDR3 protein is CSVELLTTDTQYF. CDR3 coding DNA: TGCAGCGTTGAGCTACTTACCACAGATACGCAGTATTTT.

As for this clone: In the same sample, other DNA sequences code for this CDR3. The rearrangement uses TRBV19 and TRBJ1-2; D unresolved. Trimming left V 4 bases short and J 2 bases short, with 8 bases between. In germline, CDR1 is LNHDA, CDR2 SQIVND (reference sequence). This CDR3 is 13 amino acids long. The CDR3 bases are TGTGCCAGTAGTAGTTTACAGAACTATGGCTACACCTTC. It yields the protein CASSSLQNYGYTF.

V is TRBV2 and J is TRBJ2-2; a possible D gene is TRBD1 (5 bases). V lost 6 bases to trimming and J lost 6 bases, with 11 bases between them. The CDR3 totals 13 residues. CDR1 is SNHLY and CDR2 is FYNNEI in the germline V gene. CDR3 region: CASRTVGSGELFF. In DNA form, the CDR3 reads TGTGCCAGCAGGACAGTCGGGTCCGGGGAGCTGTTTTTT.

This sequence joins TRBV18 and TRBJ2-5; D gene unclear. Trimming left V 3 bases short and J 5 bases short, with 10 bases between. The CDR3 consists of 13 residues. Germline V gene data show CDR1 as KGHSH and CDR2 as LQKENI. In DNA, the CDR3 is TGTGCCAGCTCACCCCTCTTACGGGAGACCCAGTACTTC. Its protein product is CASSPLLRETQYF.